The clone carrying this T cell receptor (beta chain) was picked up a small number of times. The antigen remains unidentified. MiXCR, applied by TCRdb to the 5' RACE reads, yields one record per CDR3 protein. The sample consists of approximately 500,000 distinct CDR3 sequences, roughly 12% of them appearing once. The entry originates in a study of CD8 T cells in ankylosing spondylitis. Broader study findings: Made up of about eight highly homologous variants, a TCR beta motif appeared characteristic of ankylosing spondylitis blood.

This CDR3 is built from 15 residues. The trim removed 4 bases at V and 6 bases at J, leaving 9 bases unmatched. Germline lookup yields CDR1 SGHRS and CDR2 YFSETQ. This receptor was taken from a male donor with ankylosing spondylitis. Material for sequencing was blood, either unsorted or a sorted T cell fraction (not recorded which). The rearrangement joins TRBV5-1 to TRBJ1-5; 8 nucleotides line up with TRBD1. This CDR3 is CASSLTTGVLQPQHF. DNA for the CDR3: TGCGCCAGCAGCCTGACGACAGGGGTTCTTCAGCCCCAGCATTTT.